These 19 T cell receptor beta chains came from one sample sequenced in a study of cytomegalovirus exposure and HLA in healthy donors. PCR was performed using 60 Vbeta and 13 Jbeta primers. Profiled with immunoSEQ multiplex PCR; TCRdb holds only in-frame clones, not every one. Its listing shows over 90,000 clones. Sequencing input: PBMCs. These TCRs come from a man aged 35-49 years in good health and CMV-seronegative.

The genes are TRBV19 and TRBJ2-6; 7 bases match TRBD2. CDR1 and CDR2 (germline): LNHDA, SQIVND (reference sequence). With 1 base clipped from V and 1 base from J, the junction kept 7 bases outside the gene matches. The CDR3 has 18 amino acids. CDR3 DNA sequence: TGTGCCAGTAGTATAGCGGGAGGTCCCCAATCTGGGGCCAACGTCCTGACTTTC. Its protein product is CASSIAGGPQSGANVLTF.

The rearrangement uses TRBV5-1 and TRBJ1-5; D is ambiguous. Germline V CDR1 and CDR2: SGHRS, YFSETQ. V was clipped by 0 bases and J by 5 bases, with 6 bases between them. The CDR3 length is 13 residues. Written as DNA, the CDR3 is TGCGCCAGCAGCTTGGGTTATGATCAGCCCCAGCATTTT. This translates into CASSLGYDQPQHF. Variable domain in full (rest from reference TRBV5-1 and TRBJ1-5): KAGVTQTPRYLIKTRGQQVTLSCSPISGHRSVSWYQQTPGQGLQFLFEYFSETQRNKGNFPGRFSGRQFSNSRSEMNVSTLELGDSALYLCASSLGYDQPQHFGDGTRLSIL.

CDR3 bases: TGTGCCTGGAGGATACAGGGAGGGAATTCACCCCTCCACTTT. Protein product: CAWRIQGGNSPLHF. This chain links TRBV30 with TRBJ1-6; tentative D call: TRBD1 (6 bases). The V gene's germline CDR1 is GTSNPN and CDR2 SVGIG (reference sequence). Between the trimmed V and J ends, which lost 3 bases and 7 bases, there was a span of 13 bases. The CDR3 runs 14 residues.

The chain recombines TRBV7-7 with TRBJ1-4; D uncertain. The CDR3 has 14 amino acids. V lost 5 bases, J lost 4 bases, and 11 bases lay in between. Germline V gene data show CDR1 as SSHAT and CDR2 as FNYEAQ (reference sequence). CDR3 region: CASSPGLNNEKLFF. Here the CDR3 DNA reads TGTGCCAGCAGCCCCGGACTGAATAATGAAAAACTGTTTTTT.

The chain carries TRBV10-1 and TRBJ2-5; TRBD1 agrees at 11 bases. Germline-derived CDR1 and CDR2 are WNHNN and SYGVQD (reference sequence). This CDR3 contains 15 residues. V shed 6 bases and J 3 bases; nucleotides not matched to a gene: 6. CDR3 bases: TGCGCCAGCAGCTCCGGGACAGGGGGTAAAGAGACCCAGTACTTC. It codes for CASSSGTGGKETQYF.

The chain joins TRBV10-2 to TRBJ2-1; 8 positions agree with TRBD2. The CDR3 is made up of 15 amino acids. With 6 bases clipped from V and 1 base from J, the junction kept 5 bases outside the gene matches. Germline values: CDR1 WSHSY, CDR2 SAAADI. CDR3 region: CASRTAGVSYNEQFF. The CDR3 DNA reads as TGCGCCAGCAGGACAGCGGGAGTGTCCTACAATGAGCAGTTCTTC.

This sequence joins TRBV7-8 and TRBJ2-7, with 10 positions matching TRBD1. This CDR3 comprises 15 residues. Per the germline V gene, CDR1 is SGHVS and CDR2 is FQNEAQ. V trimming: 0 bases; J trimming: 1 base; junction bases outside the gene matches: 0. The CDR3 sequence: CASSLAGQGSYEQYF. The CDR3 DNA reads as TGTGCCAGCAGCTTAGCGGGACAGGGGTCCTACGAGCAGTACTTC.

V is TRBV18 and J is TRBJ2-7; 11 nucleotides line up with TRBD2. CDR1 KGHSH and CDR2 LQKENI come from the germline V gene. V trimming: 3 bases; J trimming: 6 bases; junction bases outside the gene matches: 7. The CDR3 covers 15 residues. CDR3: CASSPTSGSFREQYF. The CDR3 bases are TGTGCCAGCTCACCCACTAGCGGGAGTTTCCGCGAGCAGTACTTC.

This chain joins TRBV4-2 and TRBJ1-2; D perhaps matches TRBD1 (6 bases). CDR1 and CDR2 (germline): LGHNA, YNFKEQ. The CDR3 loop spans 16 amino acids. The V end was cut by 0 bases, the J end by 7 bases, with 18 bases between. The CDR3 DNA reads TGTGCCAGCAGCCAAGAAAGTTCCAGGGTAGGGGGTGGCTACACCTTC. Protein product: CASSQESSRVGGGYTF.

The J gene is TRBJ2-1, the V gene TRBV5-1; 10 bases align to TRBD1. After removal of 4 bases from V and 2 bases from J, the junction contained 3 bases not matched to a gene. Germline V gives CDR1 SGHRS, CDR2 YFSETQ. The CDR3 loop spans 15 amino acids. CDR3 in amino acids: CASSPTGGAYNEQFF. The CDR3 region has the DNA TGCGCCAGCAGCCCGACAGGGGGCGCCTACAATGAGCAGTTCTTC.

The chain employs TRBV9 and TRBJ2-1; 11 bases align to TRBD2. Germline lookup yields CDR1 SGDLS and CDR2 YYNGEE. The CDR3 has 15 amino acids. Trimming at V came to 4 bases and at J to 7 bases, leaving 7 bases not matched to a gene. CDR3 loop: CASSLGSGGANEQFF. For the CDR3, the DNA is TGTGCCAGCAGCCTCGGTAGCGGGGGGGCGAATGAGCAGTTCTTC.

This rearrangement joins TRBV5-1 to TRBJ2-4; weak D call: TRBD1 (6 bases). Trimming left V 0 bases short and J 8 bases short, with 12 bases between. This CDR3 spans 14 amino acids. In germline, CDR1 is SGHRS, CDR2 YFSETQ. CDR3 DNA: TGCGCCAGCAGCTTGGGCACAGGGAATGACATTCAGTACTTC. It encodes CASSLGTGNDIQYF.

The rearrangement joins TRBV18 to TRBJ2-3, with 14 bases fitting TRBD2. With 6 bases clipped from V and 6 bases from J, the junction kept 5 bases outside the gene matches. CDR1 and CDR2 from the germline V gene are KGHSH and LQKENI. The CDR3 runs 15 residues. This CDR3 reads CASSGTSGGPDTQYF. The CDR3 DNA follows: TGTGCCAGCTCGGGGACTAGCGGGGGCCCGGATACGCAGTATTTT.

This chain links TRBV9 with TRBJ2-3; D is possibly TRBD1 (6 bases). From germline, CDR1 is SGDLS and CDR2 YYNGEE. CDR3 length: 14 amino acids. Trimming cost V 3 bases and J 2 bases, with 10 bases left between them. The CDR3 nucleotides are TGTGCCAGCAGCGAGGGGGAGCCCACAGATACGCAGTATTTT. Encoded protein: CASSEGEPTDTQYF.

This chain connects TRBV10-3 to TRBJ1-2, with D tentatively TRBD1 (5 bases). CDR1 is ENHRY, CDR2 SYGVKD, per germline. Trimming stripped 5 bases from V and 8 bases from J, with 15 bases between. The CDR3 runs 13 residues. In DNA form, the CDR3 reads TGTGCCATCAGTCGGGACTCCTTAGACGGCTACACCTTC. The encoded protein is CAISRDSLDGYTF.

The V and J genes are TRBV27 and TRBJ2-5, with 10 positions matching TRBD1. The germline CDR1 and CDR2 sequences are MNHEY and SMNVEV (reference sequence). CDR3 length: 16 amino acids. The trim removed 5 bases at V and 5 bases at J, leaving 11 bases unmatched. CDR3 sequence reads: CASSRGQGPKRETQYF. The CDR3 bases are TGTGCCAGCAGTCGGGGACAGGGGCCGAAAAGGGAGACCCAGTACTTC.

V usage is TRBV7-2 and J usage is TRBJ2-1; TRBD2 aligns across 8 bases. V lost 6 bases to trimming and J lost 7 bases; unmatched junction nucleotides: 8. The germline V gene has CDR1 SGHTA and CDR2 FQGNSA. The CDR3 extends over 14 amino acids. CDR3 sequence: CASRGPGLENEQFF. For the CDR3, the DNA is TGTGCCAGCAGAGGGCCGGGACTAGAAAATGAGCAGTTCTTC.

V gene TRBV7-6 combines with J gene TRBJ2-1; D gene unclear. The CDR3 length is 14 residues. Trimming took off 4 bases at V and 3 bases at J, with 10 bases between the two ends. Germline CDR1 is SGHVS and CDR2 is FNYEAQ. DNA for the CDR3: TGTGCCAGCAGCTCGGAGACTCTCTACAATGAGCAGTTCTTC. Translation: CASSSETLYNEQFF.

The rearrangement joins TRBV6-5 to TRBJ1-1; 7 bases are a match to TRBD1. Germline assignment: CDR1 MNHEY and CDR2 SVGAGI. The CDR3 is 12 residues long. Unmatched junction bases numbered 8, after V lost 5 bases and J lost 11 bases. The CDR3 sequence: CASSHVQGSAFF. The CDR3 nucleotides read TGTGCCAGCAGTCACGTACAGGGGAGTGCTTTCTTT.